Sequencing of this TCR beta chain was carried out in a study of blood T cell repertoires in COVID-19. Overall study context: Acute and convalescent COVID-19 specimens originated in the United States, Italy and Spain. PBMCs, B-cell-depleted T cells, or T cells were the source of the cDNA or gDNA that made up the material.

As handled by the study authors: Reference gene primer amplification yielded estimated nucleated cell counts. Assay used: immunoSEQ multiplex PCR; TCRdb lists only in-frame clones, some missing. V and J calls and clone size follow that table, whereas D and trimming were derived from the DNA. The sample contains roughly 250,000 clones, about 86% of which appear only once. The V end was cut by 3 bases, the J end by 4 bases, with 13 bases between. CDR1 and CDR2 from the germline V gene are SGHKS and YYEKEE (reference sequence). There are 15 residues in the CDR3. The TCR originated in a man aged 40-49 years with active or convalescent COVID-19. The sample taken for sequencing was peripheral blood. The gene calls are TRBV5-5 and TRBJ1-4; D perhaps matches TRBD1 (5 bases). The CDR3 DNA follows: TGTGCCAGCAGCTGGGGCGAGAGTGGTAATGAAAAACTGTTTTTT. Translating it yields CASSWGESGNEKLFF.